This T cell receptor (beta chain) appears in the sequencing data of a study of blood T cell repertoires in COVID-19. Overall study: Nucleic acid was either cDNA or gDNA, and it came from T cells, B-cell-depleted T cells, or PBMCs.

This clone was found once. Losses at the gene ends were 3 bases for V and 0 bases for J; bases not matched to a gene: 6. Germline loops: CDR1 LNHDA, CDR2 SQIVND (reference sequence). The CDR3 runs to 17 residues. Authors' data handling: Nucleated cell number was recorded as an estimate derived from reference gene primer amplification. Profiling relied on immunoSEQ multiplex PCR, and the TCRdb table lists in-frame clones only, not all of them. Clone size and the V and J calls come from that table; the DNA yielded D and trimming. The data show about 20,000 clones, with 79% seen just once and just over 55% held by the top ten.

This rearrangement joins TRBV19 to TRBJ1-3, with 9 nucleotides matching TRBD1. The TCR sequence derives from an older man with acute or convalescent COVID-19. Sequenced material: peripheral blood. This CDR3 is CASSIRRDRVSGNTIYF. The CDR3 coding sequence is TGTGCCAGTAGTATCCGCCGGGACAGGGTCTCTGGAAACACCATATATTTT.